Following are 14 T cell receptor beta chains from one sample sequenced in a study of T-cell reconstitution after alpha-beta-depleted transplantation in children. It was with unique molecular identifiers that the TCRbeta library was prepared. MiXCR, applied by TCRdb to the PCR reads, yields one record per CDR3 protein. The sample lists about 900,000 distinct CDR3 sequences; around 30% were seen once. The sequencing used PBMCs, mostly from graft donor cells, collected 360 days after TCRalphabeta/CD19-depleted stem cell transplant. These receptors were taken from a boy under three years old who had a stem cell transplant for SCID, so the T cells may come from the graft donor.

V usage is TRBV5-1 and J usage is TRBJ1-1, with a weak D call TRBD1 (5 bases). Trimming took 0 bases from V and 6 from J, leaving 15 bases between them. The CDR3 is made up of 15 amino acids. Looked up from germline, CDR1 is SGHRS and CDR2 is YFSETQ. The CDR3 is CASSLDGHLLAEAFF. The CDR3 DNA sequence: TGCGCCAGCAGCTTGGATGGACATTTGCTCGCTGAAGCTTTCTTT. Looking up the rest from reference TRBV5-1 and TRBJ1-1 gives the full variable domain: KAGVTQTPRYLIKTRGQQVTLSCSPISGHRSVSWYQQTPGQGLQFLFEYFSETQRNKGNFPGRFSGRQFSNSRSEMNVSTLELGDSALYLCASSLDGHLLAEAFFGQGTRLTVV.

V usage is TRBV6-1 and J usage is TRBJ2-3, with TRBD1 as a possible D gene (6 bases). With 4 bases removed from V and 6 bases from J, the gap between germline ends came to 17 bases. This CDR3 has 15 amino acids. The germline V gene has CDR1 MNHNS and CDR2 SASEGT. The CDR3 region is CASSVSGVPRDTQYF. For the CDR3, the DNA is TGTGCCAGCAGTGTATCAGGGGTGCCGAGGGATACGCAGTATTTT.

In this sample, this clonotype turned up a few times. The J gene is TRBJ2-5, the V gene TRBV20-1; D is uncertain. The CDR3 sequence is 14 residues long. Germline CDR1 DFQATT, CDR2 SNEGSKA (reference sequence). V was pared by 0 bases and J by 2 bases, with 10 bases between. CDR3 loop: CSARDYALQETQYF. In DNA, the CDR3 is TGCAGTGCTAGAGATTACGCCCTACAAGAGACCCAGTACTTC.

The J gene is TRBJ1-1, the V gene TRBV4-1, with D perhaps matching TRBD1 (6 bases). Germline CDR1 and CDR2: MGHRA and YSYEKL. The V end was cut by 10 bases, the J end by 2 bases, with 29 bases between. This CDR3 contains 18 residues. In nucleotides, the CDR3 is TGCGCCACCAAGAAGGGGGGAGGGGCTTTGGGAGGAAACACTGAAGCTTTCTTT. It specifies CATKKGGGALGGNTEAFF.

This clonotype was seen more than once but under ten times. The chain combines TRBV5-1 with TRBJ1-5; D ambiguous. V was trimmed by 7 bases and J by 4 bases, leaving 18 bases between them. The CDR3 extends over 15 amino acids. Germline V gives CDR1 SGHRS, CDR2 YFSETQ. Here the CDR3 DNA reads TGCGCCAGCCCAGGAACTCGGAATAATAATCAGCCCCAGCATTTT. Encoded protein: CASPGTRNNNQPQHF.

This clonotype was seen a few times. This sequence joins TRBV29-1 and TRBJ2-3; tentative D call: TRBD2 (6 bases). The CDR3 has 13 residues. Germline values: CDR1 SQVTM, CDR2 ANQGSEA. V lost 6 bases and J lost 3, with 13 bases in between. In DNA, the CDR3 is TGCAGCGTCGGGACTCTGCTAACAGATACGCAGTATTTT. It yields the protein CSVGTLLTDTQYF.

This chain connects TRBV4-1 to TRBJ2-3, with D unresolved. Looked up from germline, CDR1 is MGHRA and CDR2 is YSYEKL. There are 13 residues in the CDR3. V lost 2 bases to trimming and J lost 6 bases, with 9 bases between them. CDR3 sequence (DNA): TGCGCCAGCAGCCAAATTTCTGGGGATACGCAGTATTTT. This gives the protein CASSQISGDTQYF.

V gene TRBV15 combines with J gene TRBJ2-1; no firm D call. The CDR3 consists of 19 residues. V was pared by 0 bases and J by 2 bases, with 20 bases between. Germline V gene sequence: CDR1 LNHNV, CDR2 YYDKDF (reference sequence). DNA of the CDR3: TGTGCCACCAGCAGAGACTACCCTAGATGGCTTCCTACCTACAATGAGCAGTTCTTC. Its protein product is CATSRDYPRWLPTYNEQFF. Supplemented by reference TRBV15 and TRBJ2-1, the full variable domain reads DAMVIQNPRYQVTQFGKPVTLSCSQTLNHNVMYWYQQKSSQAPKLLFHYYDKDFNNEADTPDNFQSRRPNTSFCFLDIRSPGLGDTAMYLCATSRDYPRWLPTYNEQFFGPGTRLTVL.

The V gene is TRBV15, the J gene TRBJ2-5; a possible D gene is TRBD2 (6 bases). The germline V gene encodes CDR1 LNHNV and CDR2 YYDKDF (reference sequence). The V end lost 8 bases, the J end lost 3 bases, and 13 bases lay between the germline ends. The CDR3 is 13 amino acids. In nucleotides, the CDR3 is TGTGCCACCCGATGGTGGGGGGAAGAGACCCAGTACTTC. It specifies CATRWWGEETQYF.

This clonotype was seen a single time. The CDR3 sequence is CASGIGLGLNLYEQYF. The CDR3 bases are TGTGCCAGCGGGATTGGGTTAGGACTGAATCTATACGAGCAGTACTTC. The V call is TRBV6-1, the J call TRBJ2-7; maybe TRBD2 (5 bases). The germline V gene encodes CDR1 MNHNS and CDR2 SASEGT. The CDR3 runs to 16 residues. Trimming removed 8 bases at V and 4 bases at J, with 24 bases between.

This clonotype occurred many times. In DNA form, the CDR3 reads TGTGCCAGCAGCTTAGGGGGTAGCGGGCGCTACAATGAGCAGTTCTTC. It is translated as CASSLGGSGRYNEQFF. The chain links TRBV11-3 to TRBJ2-1; the match to TRBD2 covers 7 bases. Germline trimming cut 1 base from V and 3 bases from J; bases unmatched to any gene: 6. The CDR3 covers 16 residues. Germline CDR1 reads SGHNT; CDR2 reads YENEEA.

There are a few counts of this clonotype. This chain connects TRBV9 to TRBJ1-4; unclear D gene. The CDR3 is made up of 16 amino acids. Deletions cut 0 bases from V and 0 bases from J, with 9 bases between. Per germline, CDR1 SGDLS and CDR2 YYNGEE. As DNA, the CDR3 is TGTGCCAGCAGCGTAGAGGCGGCCGCAACTAATGAAAAACTGTTTTTT. Protein: CASSVEAAATNEKLFF.

The CDR3 region is CASRSRQGELFF. The DNA for the CDR3 is TGTGCCAGCAGGAGCCGACAGGGGGAGCTGTTTTTT. The V call is TRBV28, the J call TRBJ2-2; D is possibly TRBD1 (5 bases). The CDR3 is made up of 12 amino acids. V was trimmed by 6 bases and J by 8 bases, leaving 10 bases between them. The V gene's germline CDR1 is MDHEN and CDR2 SYDVKM.

This clonotype was recorded a few times. The rearrangement uses TRBV5-1 and TRBJ2-2; a possible D gene is TRBD2 (5 bases). Germline lookup yields CDR1 SGHRS and CDR2 YFSETQ. The length of the CDR3 is 15 residues. Trimming pared 2 bases from V and 5 bases from J, leaving 13 bases between. The CDR3 nucleotides are TGCGCCAGCAGCTTATTCTCCGGGGAAACCGGGGAGCTGTTTTTT. The encoded protein is CASSLFSGETGELFF.